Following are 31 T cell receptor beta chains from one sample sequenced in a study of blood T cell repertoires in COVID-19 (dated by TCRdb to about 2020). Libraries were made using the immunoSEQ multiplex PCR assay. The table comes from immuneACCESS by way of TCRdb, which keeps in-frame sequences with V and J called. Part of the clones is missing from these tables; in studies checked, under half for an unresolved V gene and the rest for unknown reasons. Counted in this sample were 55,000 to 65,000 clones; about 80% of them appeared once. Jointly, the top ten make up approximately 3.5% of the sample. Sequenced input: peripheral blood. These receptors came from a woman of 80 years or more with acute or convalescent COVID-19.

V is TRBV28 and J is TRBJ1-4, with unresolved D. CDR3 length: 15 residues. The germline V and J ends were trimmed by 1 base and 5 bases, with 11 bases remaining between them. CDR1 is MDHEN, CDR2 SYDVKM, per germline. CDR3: CASSLSTSENEKLFF. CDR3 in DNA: TGTGCCAGCAGTTTATCGACGTCGGAGAATGAAAAACTGTTTTTT.

CDR3 sequence: CASRETGGSSYEQYF. As DNA, the CDR3 is TGTGCCAGCAGGGAAACAGGGGGTAGCTCCTACGAGCAGTACTTC. This chain joins TRBV28 and TRBJ2-7; 8 bases line up with TRBD1. The trim removed 6 bases at V and 0 bases at J, leaving 7 bases unmatched. The CDR3 contains 15 residues. From germline, CDR1 is MDHEN and CDR2 SYDVKM.

Written as DNA, the CDR3 is TGTGCCAGCAGCTTCGACAGGGAAATGGTCAATGAGCAGTTCTTC. It is translated as CASSFDREMVNEQFF. The chain uses TRBV5-5 and TRBJ2-1, with TRBD1 identical over 7 bases. Germline values: CDR1 SGHKS, CDR2 YYEKEE (reference sequence). Trimming at V came to 2 bases and at J to 6 bases, leaving 8 bases not matched to a gene. The CDR3 runs to 15 residues.

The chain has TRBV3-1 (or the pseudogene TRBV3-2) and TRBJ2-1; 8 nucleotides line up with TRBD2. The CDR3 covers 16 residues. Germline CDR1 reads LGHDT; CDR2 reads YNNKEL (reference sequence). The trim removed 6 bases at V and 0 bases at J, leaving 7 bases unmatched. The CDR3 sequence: CASSGGRGGSYNEQFF. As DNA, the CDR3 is TGTGCCAGCAGTGGGGGACGGGGGGGCTCCTACAATGAGCAGTTCTTC.

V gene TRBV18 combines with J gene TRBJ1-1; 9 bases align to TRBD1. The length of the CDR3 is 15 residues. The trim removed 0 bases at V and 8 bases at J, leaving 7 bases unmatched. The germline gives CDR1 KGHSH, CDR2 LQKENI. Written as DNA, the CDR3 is TGTGCCAGCTCACCACCTTTGGGACAGGGTGAGGAAGCTTTCTTT. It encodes CASSPPLGQGEEAFF.

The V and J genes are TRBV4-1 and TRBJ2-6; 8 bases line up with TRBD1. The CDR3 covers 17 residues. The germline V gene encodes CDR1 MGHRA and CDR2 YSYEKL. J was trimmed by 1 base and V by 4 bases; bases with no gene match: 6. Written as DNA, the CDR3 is TGCGCCAGCAGCCCCGGACAGGGAAAGTCTGGGGCCAACGTCCTGACTTTC. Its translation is CASSPGQGKSGANVLTF.

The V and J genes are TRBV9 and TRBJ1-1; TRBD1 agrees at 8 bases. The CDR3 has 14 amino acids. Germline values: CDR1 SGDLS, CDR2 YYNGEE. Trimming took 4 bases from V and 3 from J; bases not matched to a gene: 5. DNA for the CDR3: TGTGCCAGCAGCTTAGGGACAGGTCACACTGAAGCTTTCTTT. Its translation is CASSLGTGHTEAFF.

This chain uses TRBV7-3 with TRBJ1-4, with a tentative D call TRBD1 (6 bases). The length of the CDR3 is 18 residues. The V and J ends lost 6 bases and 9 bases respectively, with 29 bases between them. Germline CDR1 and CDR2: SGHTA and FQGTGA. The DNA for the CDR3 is TGTGCCAGCAGAGTTACAGGGCAATCAGGAGCTTACGAGAAAAAACTGTTTTTT. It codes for CASRVTGQSGAYEKKLFF.

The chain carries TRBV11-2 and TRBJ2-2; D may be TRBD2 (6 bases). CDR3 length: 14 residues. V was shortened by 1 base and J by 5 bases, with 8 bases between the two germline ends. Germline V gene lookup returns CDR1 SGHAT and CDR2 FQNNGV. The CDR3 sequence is CASSLGGRTGELFF. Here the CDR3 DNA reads TGTGCCAGCAGCTTAGGGGGGAGGACCGGGGAGCTGTTTTTT.

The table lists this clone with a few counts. CDR3 amino acids: CASSLVSYTGELFF. CDR3 sequence (DNA): TGTGCCAGCAGCTTAGTCTCCTACACCGGGGAGCTGTTTTTT. The J gene is TRBJ2-2, the V gene TRBV7-9; D is uncertain. CDR1 and CDR2 (germline): SEHNR, FQNEAQ (reference sequence). The CDR3 contains 14 residues. V was pared by 1 base and J by 3 bases, with 6 bases between.

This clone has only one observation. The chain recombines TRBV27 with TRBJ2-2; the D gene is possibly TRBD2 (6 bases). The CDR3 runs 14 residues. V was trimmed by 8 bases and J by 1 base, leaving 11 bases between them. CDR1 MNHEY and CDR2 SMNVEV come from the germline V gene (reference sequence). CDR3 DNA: TGTGCCAGCTCTTGGGGACTGAACACCGGGGAGCTGTTTTTT. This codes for CASSWGLNTGELFF.

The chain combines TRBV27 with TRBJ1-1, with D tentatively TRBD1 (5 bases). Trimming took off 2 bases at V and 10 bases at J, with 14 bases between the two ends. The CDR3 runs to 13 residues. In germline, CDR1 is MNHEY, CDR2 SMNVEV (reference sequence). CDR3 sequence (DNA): TGTGCCAGCAGTTTAGGGGGAGGGGTAGGAGCTTTCTTT. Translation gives CASSLGGGVGAFF.

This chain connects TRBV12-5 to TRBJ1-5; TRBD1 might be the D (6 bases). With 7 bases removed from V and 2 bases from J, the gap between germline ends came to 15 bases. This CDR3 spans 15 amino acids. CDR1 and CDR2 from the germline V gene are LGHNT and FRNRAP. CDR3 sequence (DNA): TGTGCTAGTGACCTGGGGGCATCGGGCAATCAGCCCCAGCATTTT. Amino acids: CASDLGASGNQPQHF.

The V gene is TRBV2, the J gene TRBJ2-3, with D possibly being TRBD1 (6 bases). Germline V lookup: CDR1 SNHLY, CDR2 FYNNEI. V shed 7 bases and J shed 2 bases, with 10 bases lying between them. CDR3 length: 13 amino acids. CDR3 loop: CASTRQVTDTQYF. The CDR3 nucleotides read TGTGCCAGCACCAGACAGGTCACAGATACGCAGTATTTT.

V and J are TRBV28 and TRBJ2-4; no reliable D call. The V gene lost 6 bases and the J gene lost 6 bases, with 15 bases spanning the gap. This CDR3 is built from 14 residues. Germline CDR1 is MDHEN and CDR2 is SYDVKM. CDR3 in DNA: TGTGCCAGCAGCCCCGGGTTACCGAGAAACATTCAGTACTTC. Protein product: CASSPGLPRNIQYF.

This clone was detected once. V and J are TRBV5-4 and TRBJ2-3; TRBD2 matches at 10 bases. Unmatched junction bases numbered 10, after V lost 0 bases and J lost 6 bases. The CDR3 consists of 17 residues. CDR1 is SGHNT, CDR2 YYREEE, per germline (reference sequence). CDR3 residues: CASSLGSKRGGSDTQYF. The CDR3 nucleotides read TGTGCCAGCAGCTTGGGGTCTAAGCGGGGGGGCAGCGATACGCAGTATTTT.

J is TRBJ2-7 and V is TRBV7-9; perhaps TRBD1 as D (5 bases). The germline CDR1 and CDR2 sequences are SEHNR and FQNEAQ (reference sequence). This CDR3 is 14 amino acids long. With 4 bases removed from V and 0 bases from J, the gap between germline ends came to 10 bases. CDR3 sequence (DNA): TGTGCCAGCAGCTCGGACATGGACTCCTACGAGCAGTACTTC. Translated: CASSSDMDSYEQYF. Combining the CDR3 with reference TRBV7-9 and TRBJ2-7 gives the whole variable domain DTGVSQNPRHKITKRGQNVTFRCDPISEHNRLYWYRQTLGQGPEFLTYFQNEAQLEKSRLLSDRFSAERPKGSFSTLEIQRTEQGDSAMYLCASSSDMDSYEQYFGPGTRLTVT.

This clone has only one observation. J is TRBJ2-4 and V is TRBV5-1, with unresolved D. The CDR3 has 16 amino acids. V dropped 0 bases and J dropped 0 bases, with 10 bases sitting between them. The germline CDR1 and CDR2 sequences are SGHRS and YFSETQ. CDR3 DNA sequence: TGCGCCAGCAGCTTGGGGCAGTTCTTAGCCAAAAACATTCAGTACTTC. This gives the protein CASSLGQFLAKNIQYF.

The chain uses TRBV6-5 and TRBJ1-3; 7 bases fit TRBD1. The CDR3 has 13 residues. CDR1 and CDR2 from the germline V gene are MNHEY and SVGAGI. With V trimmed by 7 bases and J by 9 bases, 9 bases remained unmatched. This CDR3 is CASTLTGVGTIYF. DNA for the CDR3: TGTGCCAGCACCCTAACAGGGGTGGGCACCATATATTTT.

CDR3 in DNA: TGTGCCAGCAGCTCCCTCTCGGGGACAGGGATGGCTGAGCAGTTCTTC. Its protein is CASSSLSGTGMAEQFF. V usage is TRBV7-9 and J usage is TRBJ2-1; 9 nucleotides agree with TRBD1. The germline V gene has CDR1 SEHNR and CDR2 FQNEAQ (reference sequence). This CDR3 contains 16 residues. The trim removed 4 bases at V and 9 bases at J, leaving 13 bases unmatched. Full variable domain (rest looked up from reference TRBV7-9 and TRBJ2-1): DTGVSQNPRHKITKRGQNVTFRCDPISEHNRLYWYRQTLGQGPEFLTYFQNEAQLEKSRLLSDRFSAERPKGSFSTLEIQRTEQGDSAMYLCASSSLSGTGMAEQFFGPGTRLTVL.

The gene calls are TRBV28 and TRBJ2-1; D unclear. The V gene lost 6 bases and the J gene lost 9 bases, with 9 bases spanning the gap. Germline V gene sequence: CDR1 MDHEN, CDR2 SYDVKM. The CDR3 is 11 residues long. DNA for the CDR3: TGTGCCAGCAGGGTTTCCGGTGAGCAGTTCTTC. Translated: CASRVSGEQFF.

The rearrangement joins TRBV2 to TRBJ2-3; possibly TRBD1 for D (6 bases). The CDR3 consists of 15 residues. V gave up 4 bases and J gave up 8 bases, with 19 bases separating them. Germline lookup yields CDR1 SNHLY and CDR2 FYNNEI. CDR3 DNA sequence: TGTGCCAGCAGTGGGACAGCTGGGATGAAGGGTACGCAGTATTTT. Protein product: CASSGTAGMKGTQYF.

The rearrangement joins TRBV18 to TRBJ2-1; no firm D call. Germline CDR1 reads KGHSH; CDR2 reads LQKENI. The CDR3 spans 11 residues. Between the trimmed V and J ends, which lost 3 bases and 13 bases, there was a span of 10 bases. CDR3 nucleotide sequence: TGTGCCAGCTCACCCGGAGACTCTCAGTTCTTC. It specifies CASSPGDSQFF.

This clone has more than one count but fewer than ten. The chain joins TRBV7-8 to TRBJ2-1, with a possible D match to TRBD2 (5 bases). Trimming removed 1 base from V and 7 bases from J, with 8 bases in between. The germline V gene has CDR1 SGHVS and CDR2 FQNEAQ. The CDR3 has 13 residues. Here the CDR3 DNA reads TGTGCCAGCAGCTTAGAACTAGTGAATGAGCAGTTCTTC. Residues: CASSLELVNEQFF. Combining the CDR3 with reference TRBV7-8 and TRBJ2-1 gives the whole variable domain GAGVSQSPRYKVAKRGQDVALRCDPISGHVSLFWYQQALGQGPEFLTYFQNEAQLDKSGLPSDRFFAERPEGSVSTLKIQRTQQEDSAVYLCASSLELVNEQFFGPGTRLTVL.

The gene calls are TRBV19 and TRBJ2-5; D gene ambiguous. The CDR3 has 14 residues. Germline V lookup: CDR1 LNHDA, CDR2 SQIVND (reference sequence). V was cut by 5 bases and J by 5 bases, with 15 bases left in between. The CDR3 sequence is CASSFQPRAETQYF. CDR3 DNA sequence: TGTGCCAGTAGTTTTCAACCGCGCGCGGAGACCCAGTACTTC.

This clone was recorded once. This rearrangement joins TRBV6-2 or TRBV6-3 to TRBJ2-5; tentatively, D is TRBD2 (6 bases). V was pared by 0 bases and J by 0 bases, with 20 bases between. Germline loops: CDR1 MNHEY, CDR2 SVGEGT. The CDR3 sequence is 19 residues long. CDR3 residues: CASSYSMGRGTAYQETQYF. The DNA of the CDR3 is TGTGCCAGCAGTTACTCGATGGGCCGGGGGACGGCGTACCAAGAGACCCAGTACTTC.

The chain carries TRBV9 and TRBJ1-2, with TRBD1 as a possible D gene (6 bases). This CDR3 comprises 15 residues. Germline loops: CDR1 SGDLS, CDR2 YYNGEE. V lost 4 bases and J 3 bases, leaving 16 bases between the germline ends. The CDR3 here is CASSPGAGADYGYTF. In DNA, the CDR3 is TGTGCCAGCAGCCCCGGGGCGGGGGCGGACTATGGCTACACCTTC.

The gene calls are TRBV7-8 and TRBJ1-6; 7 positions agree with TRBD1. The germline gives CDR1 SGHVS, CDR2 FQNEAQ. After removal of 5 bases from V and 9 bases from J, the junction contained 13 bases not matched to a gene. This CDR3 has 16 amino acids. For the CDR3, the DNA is TGTGCCAGCAGCCAAACTACAGGGGCGGTGGGTTCACCCCTCCACTTT. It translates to CASSQTTGAVGSPLHF.

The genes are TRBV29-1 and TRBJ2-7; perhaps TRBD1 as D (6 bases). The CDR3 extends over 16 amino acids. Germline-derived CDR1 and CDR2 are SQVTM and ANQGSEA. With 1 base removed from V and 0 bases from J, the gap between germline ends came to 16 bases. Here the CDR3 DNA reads TGCAGCGTTGAAGGTGGCCCTGAACAGGGCTCCTACGAGCAGTACTTC. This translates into CSVEGGPEQGSYEQYF.

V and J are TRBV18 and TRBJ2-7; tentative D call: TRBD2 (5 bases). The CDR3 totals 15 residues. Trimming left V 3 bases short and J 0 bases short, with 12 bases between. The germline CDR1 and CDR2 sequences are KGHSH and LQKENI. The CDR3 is CASSPSSGNSYEQYF. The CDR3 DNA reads TGTGCCAGCTCACCCTCGTCGGGAAACTCCTACGAGCAGTACTTC.

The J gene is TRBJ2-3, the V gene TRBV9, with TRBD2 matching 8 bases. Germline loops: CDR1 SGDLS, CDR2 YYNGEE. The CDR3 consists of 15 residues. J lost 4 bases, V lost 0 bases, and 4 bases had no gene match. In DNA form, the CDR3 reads TGTGCCAGCAGCGTAGCAGCGGGAGCGGCAGATACGCAGTATTTT. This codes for CASSVAAGAADTQYF.